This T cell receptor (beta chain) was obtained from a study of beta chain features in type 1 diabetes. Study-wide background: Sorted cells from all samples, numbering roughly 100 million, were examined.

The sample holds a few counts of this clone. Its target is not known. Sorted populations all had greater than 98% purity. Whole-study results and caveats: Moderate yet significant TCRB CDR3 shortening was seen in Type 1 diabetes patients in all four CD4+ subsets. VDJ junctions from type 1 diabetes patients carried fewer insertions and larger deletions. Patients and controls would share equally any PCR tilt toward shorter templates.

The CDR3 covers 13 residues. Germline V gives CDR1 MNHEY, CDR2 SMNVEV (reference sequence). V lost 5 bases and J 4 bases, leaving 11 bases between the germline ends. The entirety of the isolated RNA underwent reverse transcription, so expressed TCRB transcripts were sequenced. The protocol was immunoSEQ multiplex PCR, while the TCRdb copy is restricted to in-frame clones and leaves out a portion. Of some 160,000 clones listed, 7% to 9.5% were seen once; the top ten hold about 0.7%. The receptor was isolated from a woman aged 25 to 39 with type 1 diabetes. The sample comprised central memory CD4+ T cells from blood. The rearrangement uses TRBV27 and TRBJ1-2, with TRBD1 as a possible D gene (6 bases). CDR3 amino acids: CASSPRGAYGYTF. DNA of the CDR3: TGTGCCAGCAGTCCCAGGGGAGCCTATGGCTACACCTTC.